These T cell receptor beta chains were read from a single sample in a study of CD8 T cells in Susac syndrome. TCRdb reprocessed the immunoSEQ multiplex PCR reads via MiXCR and lists one record per CDR3 protein. The sample lists some 130,000 distinct CDR3 sequences, approximately 95% occurring once. The source material was CD8+ T cells from PBMCs. Every receptor here comes from a human donor with Susac syndrome. The CDR3 runs from the conserved cysteine through the conserved F or W. D genes are given only for firm matches. Size is omitted from some rows. Given values are once, few, many or a class for expanded clones.

j_gene: TRBJ1-3; v_gene: TRBV29-1; abundance: NA; len: 14; d_gene: TRBD1; CDR3nt: TGCAGCGCCACCGGGACAGACTCTGGAAACACCATATATTTT; CDR3aa: CSATGTDSGNTIYF
j_gene: TRBJ1-4; v_gene: TRBV20-1; abundance: NA; len: 15; d_gene: TRBD1; CDR3nt: TGCAGTGCTAGACAATGGGGACAGGGCAATGAAAAACTGTTTTTT; CDR3aa: CSARQWGQGNEKLFF
j_gene: TRBJ2-1; v_gene: TRBV5-1; abundance: NA; len: 17; d_gene: NA; CDR3nt: TGCGCCAGCAGCTTGGAGGGGGTAGCGCGATCCTACAATGAGCAGTTCTTC; CDR3aa: CASSLEGVARSYNEQFF
j_gene: TRBJ2-7; v_gene: TRBV5-1; abundance: NA; len: 14; d_gene: NA; CDR3nt: TGCGCCAGCAGCCCGCCAACCCAATCCTACGAGCAGTACTTC; CDR3aa: CASSPPTQSYEQYF
j_gene: TRBJ1-2; v_gene: TRBV6-1; abundance: NA; len: 11; d_gene: NA; CDR3nt: TGTGCCAGCAGTATTGACTATGGCTACACCTTC; CDR3aa: CASSIDYGYTF
j_gene: TRBJ2-1; v_gene: TRBV16; abundance: NA; len: 17; d_gene: TRBD2; CDR3nt: TGTGCCAGCAGCGGACTCATAGCGGGAGCAAGTTACAATGAGCAGTTCTTC; CDR3aa: CASSGLIAGASYNEQFF
j_gene: TRBJ1-5; v_gene: TRBV11-2; abundance: NA; len: 15; d_gene: NA; CDR3nt: TGTGCCAGCAGCTCGGAGTTCGATAGCAATCAGCCCCAGCATTTT; CDR3aa: CASSSEFDSNQPQHF
j_gene: TRBJ1-5; v_gene: TRBV14; abundance: NA; len: 12; d_gene: NA; CDR3nt: TGTGCCAGCAGCCCACAATTTCAGCCCCAGCATTTT; CDR3aa: CASSPQFQPQHF
j_gene: TRBJ1-4; v_gene: TRBV27; abundance: NA; len: 14; d_gene: TRBD1; CDR3nt: TGTGCCAGCAGTTCCGGGACAGGGGACCAAAAACTGTTTTTT; CDR3aa: CASSSGTGDQKLFF
j_gene: TRBJ2-6; v_gene: TRBV5-6; abundance: NA; len: 20; d_gene: NA; CDR3nt: TGTGCCAGCAGCCTAGGGGGAGGGGACATCCCTTTGTCTGGGGCCAACGTCCTGACTTTC; CDR3aa: CASSLGGGDIPLSGANVLTF
j_gene: TRBJ2-3; v_gene: TRBV6-5; abundance: NA; len: 12; d_gene: NA; CDR3nt: TGTGCCAGCAGTGGGGCCGTCAATACGCAGTATTTT; CDR3aa: CASSGAVNTQYF
j_gene: TRBJ2-1; v_gene: TRBV15; abundance: NA; len: 13; d_gene: NA; CDR3nt: TGTGCCACCAGCAGAGCAGGGTACAATGAGCAGTTCTTC; CDR3aa: CATSRAGYNEQFF
j_gene: TRBJ2-5; v_gene: TRBV27; abundance: NA; len: 15; d_gene: TRBD1; CDR3nt: TGTGCCAGCAGTTCGGGACAGGGTCCTGGGGAGACCCAGTACTTC; CDR3aa: CASSSGQGPGETQYF
j_gene: TRBJ2-1; v_gene: TRBV19; abundance: NA; len: 12; d_gene: NA; CDR3nt: TGTGCCAGTAGTATCAGGGCCCATGAGCAGTTCTTC; CDR3aa: CASSIRAHEQFF
j_gene: TRBJ2-7; v_gene: TRBV7-3; abundance: NA; len: 11; d_gene: TRBD2; CDR3nt: TGTGCCAGCAGCCACGGGGGGGAGCAGTACTTC; CDR3aa: CASSHGGEQYF
j_gene: TRBJ2-7; v_gene: TRBV14; abundance: NA; len: 14; d_gene: TRBD1; CDR3nt: TGTGCCAGCAGCCCGCGAGGACAGGCACCTACGATTTCCTTC; CDR3aa: CASSPRGQAPTISF
j_gene: TRBJ2-1; v_gene: TRBV14; abundance: once; len: 16; d_gene: TRBD2; CDR3nt: TGTGCCAGCAGCCAAGACGCTAGCGGGAGGTATGATGAGCAGTTCTTC; CDR3aa: CASSQDASGRYDEQFF
j_gene: TRBJ2-1; v_gene: TRBV4-1; abundance: NA; len: 14; d_gene: NA; CDR3nt: TGCGCCAGCAGCCAAGCGGGCCCCGTGAATGAGCAGTTCTTC; CDR3aa: CASSQAGPVNEQFF
j_gene: TRBJ2-7; v_gene: TRBV27; abundance: NA; len: 15; d_gene: TRBD1; CDR3nt: TGTGCCAGCAGGATATCGGGGACAGGGTGGTACGAGCAGTACTTC; CDR3aa: CASRISGTGWYEQYF
j_gene: TRBJ1-2; v_gene: TRBV9; abundance: NA; len: 18; d_gene: TRBD1; CDR3nt: TGTGCCAGCAGCGGATACATTTTGGGACAGACACTTCTTTATGGCTACACCTTC; CDR3aa: CASSGYILGQTLLYGYTF
j_gene: TRBJ2-7; v_gene: TRBV12-5; abundance: NA; len: 15; d_gene: TRBD2; CDR3nt: TGTGCTAGTGGCATAAGGACTAGCGGGGGCTACGAGCAGTACTTC; CDR3aa: CASGIRTSGGYEQYF
j_gene: TRBJ2-1; v_gene: TRBV4-1; abundance: NA; len: 17; d_gene: TRBD2; CDR3nt: TGCGCCAGCAGCCAAAAGGGCTCCCGGGGACTAGCGAATGAGCAGTTCTTC; CDR3aa: CASSQKGSRGLANEQFF
j_gene: TRBJ2-1; v_gene: TRBV28; abundance: NA; len: 14; d_gene: NA; CDR3nt: TGTGCCACCGGTCCTCAGAGCTCCTACAATGAGCAGTTCTTC; CDR3aa: CATGPQSSYNEQFF
j_gene: TRBJ1-2; v_gene: TRBV7-9; abundance: NA; len: 16; d_gene: NA; CDR3nt: TGTGCCAGCAGCTTAGCAGGGGCACATAGGGACTATGGCTACACCTTC; CDR3aa: CASSLAGAHRDYGYTF
j_gene: TRBJ2-2; v_gene: TRBV5-6; abundance: NA; len: 18; d_gene: TRBD1; CDR3nt: TGTGCCAGCAGCCCGGACAGGGGGCAAGCTGATAACACCGGGGAGCTGTTTTTT; CDR3aa: CASSPDRGQADNTGELFF
j_gene: TRBJ2-1; v_gene: TRBV5-1; abundance: once; len: 12; d_gene: NA; CDR3nt: TGCGCCAGCAGCTTTGATTTGAATGAGCAGTTCTTC; CDR3aa: CASSFDLNEQFF
j_gene: TRBJ2-7; v_gene: TRBV6-5; abundance: NA; len: 12; d_gene: NA; CDR3nt: TGTGCCAGCAGTTACGGGACCTACGAGCAGTACTTC; CDR3aa: CASSYGTYEQYF
j_gene: TRBJ2-7; v_gene: TRBV30; abundance: NA; len: 12; d_gene: NA; CDR3nt: TGTGCCTGGAGTGTCCTAGGATACGAGCAGTACTTC; CDR3aa: CAWSVLGYEQYF
j_gene: TRBJ2-2; v_gene: TRBV7-8; abundance: NA; len: 14; d_gene: TRBD2; CDR3nt: TGTGCCAGCAGCTTGGCGGGGGGCACCGGGGAGCTGTTTTTT; CDR3aa: CASSLAGGTGELFF
j_gene: TRBJ2-3; v_gene: TRBV4-1; abundance: once; len: 12; d_gene: NA; CDR3nt: TGCGCCAGCAGCCAAGGAGGGGATACGCAGTATTTT; CDR3aa: CASSQGGDTQYF
j_gene: TRBJ1-2; v_gene: TRBV4-1; abundance: NA; len: 18; d_gene: NA; CDR3nt: TGCGCCAGCAGCCAAGGGGGGCAGCACCCTCTAGCTAACTATGGCTACACCTTC; CDR3aa: CASSQGGQHPLANYGYTF
j_gene: TRBJ2-7; v_gene: TRBV20-1; abundance: NA; len: 13; d_gene: NA; CDR3nt: TGCAGTGCTAGTTGGTCCGGTCCCTACGAGCAGTACTTC; CDR3aa: CSASWSGPYEQYF
j_gene: TRBJ1-1; v_gene: TRBV3-1; abundance: NA; len: 14; d_gene: TRBD1; CDR3nt: TGTGCCAGCAGTCGGACAGGGGGGAACACTGAAGCTTTCTTT; CDR3aa: CASSRTGGNTEAFF
j_gene: TRBJ2-1; v_gene: TRBV30; abundance: NA; len: 15; d_gene: NA; CDR3nt: TGTGCCTGGAGTTACCGGGACCGAAACTACAATGAGCAGTTCTTC; CDR3aa: CAWSYRDRNYNEQFF
j_gene: TRBJ1-5; v_gene: TRBV4-1; abundance: NA; len: 15; d_gene: NA; CDR3nt: TGCGCCAGCAGCCAAGGTGACAGCAGCAATCAGCCCCAGCATTTT; CDR3aa: CASSQGDSSNQPQHF